This T cell receptor beta chain came from a study of neurological immune-mediated disorders. Whole-study results and caveats: The study found no CDR3 amino acid sequences shared by expanded clones across subjects, suggesting private repertoires in all groups.

This clonotype was picked up many times. Its matching antigen is unknown. Trimming removed 4 bases from V and 5 bases from J, with 8 bases in between. Per germline, CDR1 MNHEY and CDR2 SVGAGI. The CDR3 runs to 12 residues. TCRdb re-called the 5' RACE reads with MiXCR, one entry per CDR3 protein. The table records approximately 52,000 distinct CDR3 sequences, 3% to 3.5% of them present only once. The clonotype originates from a man aged 35-49 years with multiple sclerosis. Input material: PBMCs. V is TRBV6-5 and J is TRBJ2-5; D is uncertain. CDR3 sequence (DNA): TGTGCCAGCAGTTCGCCTTCGGAGACCCAGTACTTC. Its translation is CASSSPSETQYF.